This TCR beta chain came from a study of T cell repertoires and HLA-DP antigens. Overall study: Alloreactive CD4+ T cells targeted HLA-DP on transduced HeLa. One stimulator alloantigen differed from self by one groove amino acid; the other by ten.

With respect to this clone: Antigen specificity is unknown.

Average purity of the negatively selected CD4+ T cells was just under 98%. TCRdb's table, derived via immunoSEQ multiplex PCR, lists solely in-frame clones and lacks some. The table lists tens of thousands of clones, roughly 77% of them singletons. Germline CDR1 SGHAT, CDR2 FQNNGV. V lost 0 bases and J lost 6, with 6 bases in between. The CDR3 is made up of 13 amino acids. Sequencing input: CD4+ T cells from PBMCs. This receptor was obtained from a man aged 60-69 years in good health and CMV-seronegative. The rearrangement joins TRBV11-2 to TRBJ1-5; no definite D call. The CDR3 sequence: CASSLELGQPQHF. The CDR3 bases are TGTGCCAGCAGCTTAGAACTAGGTCAGCCCCAGCATTTT.